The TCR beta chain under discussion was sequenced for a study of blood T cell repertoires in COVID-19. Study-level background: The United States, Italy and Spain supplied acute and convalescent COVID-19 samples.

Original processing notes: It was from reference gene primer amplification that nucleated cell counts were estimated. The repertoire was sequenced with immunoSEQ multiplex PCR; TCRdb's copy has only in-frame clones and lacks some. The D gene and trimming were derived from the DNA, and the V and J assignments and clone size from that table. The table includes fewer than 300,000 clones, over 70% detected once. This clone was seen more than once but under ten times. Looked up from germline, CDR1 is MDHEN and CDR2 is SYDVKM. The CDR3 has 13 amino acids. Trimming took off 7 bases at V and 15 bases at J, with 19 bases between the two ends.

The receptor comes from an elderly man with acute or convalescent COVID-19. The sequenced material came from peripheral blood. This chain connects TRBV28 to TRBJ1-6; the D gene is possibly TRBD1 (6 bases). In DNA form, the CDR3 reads TGTGCCAGCACCCCCCACGGGGCCAGGGGCCTCCACTTT. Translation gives CASTPHGARGLHF.